These T cell receptor beta chains were read from a single sample in a study of OX40 agonist ivuxolimab in advanced cancers. The assay was immunoSEQ multiplex PCR, and TCRdb's table has in-frame clones only and misses some. The sample lists around 79,000 clones, approximately 88% occurring once. The sample here was CD4+ or CD8+ T cells sorted from blood, taken in a trial of the OX40 agonist ivuxolimab. All receptors derive from an adult with an advanced solid tumor such as melanoma, head and neck, liver or kidney cancer. CDR3s include the opening cysteine and the closing phenylalanine or tryptophan. A D gene is named only where the DNA matches it firmly. Rows may omit the clone size; those that give it use once, few, many or a size class.

clone_size,d_call,v_call,j_call,cdr3_aa,cdr3_nt
NA,NA,TRBV5-1,TRBJ2-6,CASSQGQSGANVLTF,TGCGCCAGCAGCCAAGGACAATCTGGGGCCAACGTCCTGACTTTC
NA,NA,TRBV20-1,TRBJ1-1,CSFRENSEAFF,TGCAGCTTCAGGGAGAACTCTGAAGCTTTCTTT
NA,NA,TRBV14,TRBJ2-2,CASSPGPRNTGELFF,TGTGCCAGCAGCCCGGGACCAAGGAACACCGGGGAGCTGTTTTTT
NA,NA,TRBV6-5,TRBJ1-1,CASSGRGDTEAFF,TGTGCCAGCAGCGGGAGGGGGGACACTGAAGCTTTCTTT
NA,NA,TRBV19,TRBJ1-4,CASKGTTNEKLFF,TGTGCCAGTAAAGGGACTACGAATGAAAAACTGTTTTTT
NA,NA,TRBV6-1,TRBJ1-6,CASSVQDSPLHF,TGTGCCAGCAGTGTTCAGGATTCACCCCTCCACTTT
NA,NA,TRBV25-1,TRBJ1-6,CASSASTDSPLHF,TGTGCCAGCAGTGCCTCGACAGATTCACCCCTCCACTTT
NA,NA,TRBV6-5,TRBJ2-5,CASRGEVETQYF,TGTGCCAGCAGGGGAGAGGTGGAGACCCAGTACTTC
NA,TRBD2,TRBV19,TRBJ2-7,CASSRLAGAYEQYF,TGTGCCAGTAGTCGACTAGCGGGGGCCTACGAGCAGTACTTC
NA,NA,TRBV5-1,TRBJ1-3,CASSSGPNSGNTIYF,TGCGCCAGCAGCTCCGGACCGAACTCTGGAAACACCATATATTTT
NA,TRBD1,TRBV7-6,TRBJ2-3,CASSLGTVVWADTQYF,TGTGCCAGCAGCTTGGGGACAGTAGTATGGGCAGATACGCAGTATTTT
NA,NA,TRBV2,TRBJ1-1,CASSEEGNTEAFF,TGTGCCAGCAGTGAAGAGGGGAACACTGAAGCTTTCTTT
once,NA,TRBV2,TRBJ1-2,CASSMYSYGYTF,TGTGCCAGCAGTATGTACAGCTATGGCTACACCTTC
NA,NA,TRBV2,TRBJ2-3,CASRPETDTQYF,TGTGCCAGCAGACCCGAGACAGATACGCAGTATTTT
few,TRBD2,TRBV18,TRBJ2-1,CASSFQIAGASYEQFF,TGTGCCAGCTCATTCCAAATAGCGGGAGCTTCGTATGAGCAGTTCTTC
NA,TRBD1,TRBV18,TRBJ1-5,CASSKEGADQPQHF,TGTGCCAGCTCAAAAGAGGGGGCAGATCAGCCCCAGCATTTT
NA,NA,TRBV5-6,TRBJ2-5,CASSFRGGETQYF,TGTGCCAGCAGCTTCCGCGGAGGGGAGACCCAGTACTTC
NA,TRBD1,TRBV28,TRBJ1-2,CASRGGQGNYGYTF,TGTGCCAGCAGGGGAGGACAGGGGAACTATGGCTACACCTTC
NA,NA,TRBV5-1,TRBJ2-1,CASSWAGAGYNEQFF,TGCGCCAGCAGCTGGGCAGGGGCGGGGTACAATGAGCAGTTCTTC
NA,NA,TRBV30,TRBJ1-5,CAWSLTGSGNQPQHF,TGTGCCTGGAGTCTAACAGGGTCAGGCAATCAGCCCCAGCATTTT
NA,TRBD2,TRBV6-6,TRBJ2-5,CASRGGQSGQETQYF,TGTGCCAGCCGGGGGGGCCAGTCTGGGCAAGAGACCCAGTACTTC
NA,NA,TRBV7-2,TRBJ1-2,CASSLDGPNYGYTF,TGTGCCAGCAGCTTAGACGGGCCTAACTATGGCTACACCTTC
NA,NA,TRBV7-3,TRBJ2-6,CASSPSRSGANVLTF,TGTGCCAGCAGCCCCAGCAGGTCTGGGGCCAACGTCCTGACTTTC